The entry below gives a single TCR beta chain sequence along with its context. Its antigen is currently not known. No much larger clonotype is one base removed from it; base qualities were not supplied. This sample stems from a study of CD8 T cells in ankylosing spondylitis (dated by TCRdb to the late 2010s). For the wider study: To find TCR variants linked to disease, the study profiled T cell receptor beta repertoires in ankylosing spondylitis patients and healthy donors. The full study cohort comprised 20 to 30 ankylosing spondylitis patients and some 110 healthy donors. Peripheral blood was sampled, and synovial fluid was also collected from ankylosing spondylitis patients.

Points the paper makes about the study in general: Some of the motif variants had been reported before in the synovial fluid and blood of reactive arthritis patients, a finding that suggests common disease-initiation mechanisms. A TCR beta motif of eight highly homologous amino acid variants appeared characteristic of blood from ankylosing spondylitis patients. Significant enrichment of the disease-linked clones was reported in matched synovial fluid samples from ankylosing spondylitis patients. The disease-linked clones showed a CD8+ phenotype and occurred at relatively low frequencies in peripheral blood.

The reads were generated on an Illumina HiSeq 2500. Quantitative 5'-RACE with molecular barcodes was the method used to prepare the TCR beta libraries. In the original analysis: Disease-linked TCR variants were identified with a new computational method built on a probabilistic model of VDJ rearrangement. The raw public reads went through TCRdb reprocessing: fastp at Q25, MiXCR clone calling, in-frame beta chains kept. Entries that share a CDR3 protein sequence are merged under the most common genes and DNA. The V and J calls and clone size come from TCRdb's table, not from the authors' own analysis. A total of 350,000 to 550,000 distinct CDR3 sequences appear in this sample, approximately 26% of them only once. The top ten hold 0.89% of the sample. Sequences SGHRS (CDR1) and YFSETQ (CDR2) are obtained from the germline V gene. Including the terminal cysteine and phenylalanine, the CDR3 comprises 14 residues. This entry keeps only the CDR3 DNA: 42 bases, framed from base 1. V and J lose 4 bases and 1 base, and a span of 11 bases separates them.

The rearranged chain carries TRBV5-1 and TRBJ1-1, with no D gene named confidently. This clonotype originated in a male donor with ankylosing spondylitis. Input material: blood, either unsorted or a sorted T cell fraction (not recorded which). The CDR3 has the sequence CASSPVVSNTEAFF. The nucleotides read TGCGCCAGCAGCCCGGTGGTTTCGAACACTGAAGCTTTCTTT.